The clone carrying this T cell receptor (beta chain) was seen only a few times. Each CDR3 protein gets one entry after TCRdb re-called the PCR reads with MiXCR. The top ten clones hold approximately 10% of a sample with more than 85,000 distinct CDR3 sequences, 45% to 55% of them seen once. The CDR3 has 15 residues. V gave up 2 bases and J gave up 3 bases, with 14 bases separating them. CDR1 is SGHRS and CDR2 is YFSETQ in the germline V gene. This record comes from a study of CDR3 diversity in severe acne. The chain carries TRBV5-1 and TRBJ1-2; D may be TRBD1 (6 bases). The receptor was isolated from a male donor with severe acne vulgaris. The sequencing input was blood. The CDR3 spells CASSLTGNVDYGYTF. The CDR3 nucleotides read TGCGCCAGCAGCTTAACAGGGAATGTAGACTATGGCTACACCTTC.